This TCR beta chain was recovered during a study of blood T cell repertoires in COVID-19. This CDR3 has 15 amino acids. Germline CDR1 and CDR2: SGHRS and YFSETQ. V trimming: 4 bases; J trimming: 4 bases; junction bases outside the gene matches: 11. Here immunoSEQ multiplex PCR was the method, and the copy in TCRdb shows in-frame clones only, minus some. The data hold about 130,000 clones, with around four fifths observed a single time. Sequencing was performed on peripheral blood. The V and J genes are TRBV5-1 and TRBJ2-7; TRBD2 agrees at 7 bases. The sequence derives from a man aged 55 to 70 with acute or convalescent COVID-19. CDR3 amino acids: CASSGGGPNLYEQYF. The CDR3 region has the DNA TGCGCCAGCAGCGGGGGGGGACCAAACCTTTACGAGCAGTACTTC.